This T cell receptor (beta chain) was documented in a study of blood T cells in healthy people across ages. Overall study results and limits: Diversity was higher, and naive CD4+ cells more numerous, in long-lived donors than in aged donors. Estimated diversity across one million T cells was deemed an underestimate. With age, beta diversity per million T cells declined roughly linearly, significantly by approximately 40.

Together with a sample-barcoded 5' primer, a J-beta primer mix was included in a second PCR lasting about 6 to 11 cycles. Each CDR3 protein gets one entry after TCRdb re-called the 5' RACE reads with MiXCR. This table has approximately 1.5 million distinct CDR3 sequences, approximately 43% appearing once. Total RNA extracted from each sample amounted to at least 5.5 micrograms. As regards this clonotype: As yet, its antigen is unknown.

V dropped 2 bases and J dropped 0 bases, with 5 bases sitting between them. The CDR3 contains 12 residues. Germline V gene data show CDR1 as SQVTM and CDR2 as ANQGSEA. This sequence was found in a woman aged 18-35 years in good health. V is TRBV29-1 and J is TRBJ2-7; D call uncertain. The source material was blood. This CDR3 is CSVEYSSYEQYF. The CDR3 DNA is TGCAGCGTTGAATACAGCTCCTACGAGCAGTACTTC.